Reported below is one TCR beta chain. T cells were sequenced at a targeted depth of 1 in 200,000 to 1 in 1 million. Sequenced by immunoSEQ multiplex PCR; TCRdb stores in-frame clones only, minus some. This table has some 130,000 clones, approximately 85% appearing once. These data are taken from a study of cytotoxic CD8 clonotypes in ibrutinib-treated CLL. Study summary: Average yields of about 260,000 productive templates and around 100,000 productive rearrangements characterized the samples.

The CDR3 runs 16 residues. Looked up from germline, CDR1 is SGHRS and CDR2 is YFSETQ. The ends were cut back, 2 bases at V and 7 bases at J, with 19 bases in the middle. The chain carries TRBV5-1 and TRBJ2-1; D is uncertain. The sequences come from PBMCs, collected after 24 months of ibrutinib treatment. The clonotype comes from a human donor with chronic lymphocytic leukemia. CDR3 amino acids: CASSLEPPDNQNEQFF. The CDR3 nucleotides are TGCGCCAGCAGCTTAGAACCCCCCGACAACCAGAATGAGCAGTTCTTC.